A selection of T cell receptor beta chains follows, all from one sample in a study of shared clonotypes between healthy human individuals. The protocol was immunoSEQ multiplex PCR, while the TCRdb copy is restricted to in-frame clones and leaves out a portion. The sample lists some 2 million clones; 85% to 95% were seen once. Sequencing was carried out using naive CD4+ T cells sorted from blood. The receptors were gathered from a man aged 18 to 29 in good health. Each CDR3 is given with its conserved first and last residue. The order of the fields is clone size, J gene, D gene, V gene, CDR3 protein, CDR3 DNA. A D gene is named only where the DNA matches it firmly. Clone size is not always given. Where it is, it says once, few, many or a class for expanded clones.

>once|TRBJ2-7|-|TRBV6-5
CASSYTGARSQEQYF
TGTGCCAGCAGTTATACGGGGGCACGCTCTCAAGAGCAGTACTTC
>-|TRBJ2-5|-|TRBV10-1
CASSDSRGSQYF
TGCGCCAGCAGTGACTCCAGGGGTTCCCAGTACTTC
>-|TRBJ2-1|TRBD2|TRBV7-2
CASSSSLLAGRSQQFF
TGTGCCAGCAGCTCCTCATTGCTAGCGGGCCGATCCCAGCAGTTCTTC
>once|TRBJ2-3|TRBD1|TRBV12-5
CASGLVLGDSHNSTDTQYF
TGTGCTAGTGGTTTGGTATTAGGGGACAGTCATAATAGCACAGATACGCAGTATTTT
>-|TRBJ2-2|TRBD1|TRBV9
CASSEGQGDTGELFF
TGTGCCAGCAGTGAAGGACAGGGGGATACCGGGGAGCTGTTTTTT
>-|TRBJ2-3|TRBD1|TRBV7-2
CASSLRQGSTDTQYF
TGTGCCAGCAGCTTAAGACAGGGGAGCACAGATACGCAGTATTTT
>-|TRBJ2-3|-|TRBV28
CASSLSTISGTDTQYF
TGTGCCAGCAGTTTATCAACTATTTCAGGCACAGATACGCAGTATTTT
>-|TRBJ2-7|-|TRBV10-3
CAISRGGGAKTNEQYF
TGTGCCATCAGCCGAGGGGGCGGGGCCAAAACGAACGAGCAGTACTTC
>once|TRBJ2-1|-|TRBV7-9
CASSSTDNEQFF
TGTGCCAGCAGCTCTACAGACAATGAGCAGTTCTTC
>-|TRBJ1-5|-|TRBV5-8
CASSLMGQPQHF
TGTGCCAGCAGCTTGATGGGCCAGCCCCAGCATTTT
>-|TRBJ2-7|-|TRBV27
CASSRGSSGPLEQYF
TGTGCCAGCAGTCGAGGATCAAGCGGACCTCTGGAGCAGTACTTC
>-|TRBJ2-3|TRBD2|TRBV10-1
CASSRDYTDTQYF
TGCGCCAGCAGTCGGGACTACACAGATACGCAGTATTTT
>-|TRBJ1-5|TRBD1|TRBV27
CASSLEGAKNQPQHF
TGTGCCAGCTCACTCGAGGGGGCCAAAAATCAGCCCCAGCATTTT
>-|TRBJ1-3|TRBD1|TRBV6-5
CASSYTGVGNTIYF
TGTGCCAGCAGTTACACAGGGGTAGGAAACACCATATATTTT
>-|TRBJ2-1|TRBD1|TRBV7-6
CASSSGTGERFF
TGTGCCAGCAGCTCCGGGACAGGTGAGAGGTTCTTC
>-|TRBJ2-3|-|TRBV2
CASSRDSTDTQYF
TGTGCCAGCAGTAGGGACAGCACAGATACGCAGTATTTT
>-|TRBJ2-3|-|TRBV5-4
CASSLWGGTDTQYF
TGTGCCAGCAGCCTTTGGGGGGGCACAGATACGCAGTATTTT
>-|TRBJ1-4|-|TRBV28
CASSSAGRANEKLFF
TGTGCCAGCAGCTCGGCCGGGAGGGCTAATGAAAAACTGTTTTTT
>-|TRBJ2-3|-|TRBV5-4
CASSAGGSRDTQYF
TGTGCCAGCAGTGCGGGTGGGAGTCGGGATACGCAGTATTTT
>once|TRBJ2-5|TRBD2|TRBV9
CASSVLGGDETQYF
TGTGCCAGCAGCGTACTCGGGGGGGACGAGACCCAGTACTTC
>-|TRBJ1-5|TRBD1|TRBV19
CASSLQGALGQPQHF
TGTGCCAGTAGTCTACAGGGGGCGCTAGGCCAGCCCCAGCATTTT
>-|TRBJ2-5|-|TRBV6-5
CASSYVGETQYF
TGTGCCAGCAGTTATGTTGGCGAGACCCAGTACTTC
>-|TRBJ1-2|-|TRBV28
CASQRSYGYTF
TGTGCCAGCCAGAGGTCCTATGGCTACACCTTC
>-|TRBJ2-2|TRBD2|TRBV7-2
CASSLLAGGTGELFF
TGTGCCAGCAGCCTACTAGCGGGAGGGACCGGGGAGCTGTTTTTT
>-|TRBJ1-2|TRBD1|TRBV6-1
CASSEAPPLGQGDTF
TGTGCCAGCAGTGAAGCCCCCCCTTTGGGACAGGGGGACACCTTC
>-|TRBJ2-7|-|TRBV30
CARGENSYEQYF
TGTGCCCGGGGAGAAAACTCCTACGAGCAGTACTTC
>many|TRBJ1-4|-|TRBV30
CAWTLSGGEKLFF
TGTGCCTGGACCTTGTCCGGGGGAGAAAAACTGTTTTTT
>-|TRBJ2-2|-|TRBV13
CASSPVRGPYTGELFF
TGTGCCAGCAGCCCCGTACGGGGACCATACACCGGGGAGCTGTTTTTT